The 2 T cell receptor beta chains below all came from one sample that was sequenced in a study of identical twins. From the 5' RACE reads, TCRdb called clonotypes with MiXCR, one entry per CDR3 protein. Among 700,000 or so distinct CDR3 sequences listed, more than 6.5% were seen once. These data also featured in a second study, about yellow fever vaccine responses in identical twins.

Sequenced: PBMCs. Receptors originate from a woman younger than 30 in good health.

This clonotype has ten or more counts. The V gene is TRBV12-3 or TRBV12-4, the J gene TRBJ2-1; the D gene is possibly TRBD1 (8 bases). The V end lost 7 bases, the J end lost 4 bases, and 14 bases lay between the germline ends. The CDR3 loop spans 14 amino acids. This CDR3 reads CASIQQGGYNEQFF. The CDR3 DNA reads TGTGCCAGCATCCAACAGGGGGGGTACAATGAGCAGTTCTTC.

The rearrangement uses TRBV15 and TRBJ2-2, with 8 nucleotides matching TRBD1. The CDR3 consists of 14 residues. Looked up from germline, CDR1 is LNHNV and CDR2 is YYDKDF (reference sequence). V shed 3 bases, J shed 7 bases, and the junction held 4 bases outside the gene matches. CDR3 loop: CATSSLTGGGELFF. The CDR3 nucleotides are TGTGCCACCAGCAGCCTAACAGGGGGCGGGGAGCTGTTTTTT.